The clone carrying this TCR beta chain came up a few times. Total RNA extracted from each sample amounted to at least 6 micrograms. The sample comes from a study of blood T cells in healthy people across ages. A second PCR of roughly 6 to 12 cycles used a sample-barcoded 5' primer and a J-beta primer mix. Each CDR3 protein is one row after TCRdb ran MiXCR on the 5' RACE reads. The table shows 600,000 or so distinct CDR3 sequences, with 25% to 35% occurring only once. Germline V gene sequence: CDR1 MNHNS, CDR2 SASEGT. With V trimmed by 3 bases and J by 7 bases, 6 bases remained unmatched. The length of the CDR3 is 13 residues.

Sequencing input: blood. The chain couples TRBV6-1 to TRBJ2-7, with 7 bases lining up with TRBD1. The sequence was collected from a woman of 80 years or more in good health. The CDR3 region is CASSEGQIWEQYF. The CDR3, as DNA: TGTGCCAGCAGTGAGGGACAGATATGGGAGCAGTACTTC.